This entry features one T cell receptor beta chain sequence. A TCRbeta library incorporating unique molecular identifiers was prepared. TCRdb reprocessed the PCR reads with MiXCR, giving one entry per CDR3 protein. The table lists 250,000 to 350,000 distinct CDR3 sequences, approximately 23% of them singletons. CDR1 and CDR2 (germline): SGHVS, FNYEAQ. This CDR3 has 15 amino acids. V was pared by 4 bases and J by 0 bases, with 10 bases between. The data are from a study of T-cell reconstitution after alpha-beta-depleted transplantation in children. This chain links TRBV7-6 with TRBJ1-3; D gene ambiguous. This specimen was PBMCs, mostly from graft donor cells, taken 180 days after TCRalphabeta/CD19-depleted stem cell transplant. This sequence was found in a male patient between 10 and 17 years old who had a stem cell transplant for acute lymphoblastic leukemia, so the T cells may come from the graft donor. The CDR3 sequence is CASSSSFNSGNTIYF. DNA of the CDR3: TGTGCCAGCAGCTCCTCATTCAACTCTGGAAACACCATATATTTT.